This TCR beta chain originates from a study of regulatory T cells in long-lasting Graves disease. Broader study findings: TCR diversity was lower in persistent Graves' patients than in newly diagnosed ones.

Arm-PCR of CDR3 regions and iRepertoire HTBI primers were used to build TCR beta libraries. TCRdb independently ran MiXCR on the multiplex PCR reads; one entry per CDR3 protein. The sample includes 400,000 to 500,000 distinct CDR3 sequences, 21% of them seen just once. V shed 4 bases and J 5 bases; nucleotides not matched to a gene: 6. The CDR3 length is 14 residues. Germline loops: CDR1 SEHNR, CDR2 FQNEAQ (reference sequence). Time point specified: persistent/refractory GD, antithyroid drugs over 5 years with positive TRAb. Scientists built the TCR library using RNA that was extracted from PBMCs. This clonotype was counted at least ten times. Its antigen is currently unknown.

The origin of this receptor is a female donor with Graves disease. The input for sequencing was peripheral blood mononuclear cells (PBMCs), taken when the disease was refractory, from a patient treated with antithyroid drugs. J is TRBJ2-7 and V is TRBV7-9; 9 nucleotides line up with TRBD1. The CDR3 loop is CASSSPGQGHEQYF. The CDR3 region has the DNA TGTGCCAGCAGCTCGCCGGGACAGGGCCACGAGCAGTACTTC.